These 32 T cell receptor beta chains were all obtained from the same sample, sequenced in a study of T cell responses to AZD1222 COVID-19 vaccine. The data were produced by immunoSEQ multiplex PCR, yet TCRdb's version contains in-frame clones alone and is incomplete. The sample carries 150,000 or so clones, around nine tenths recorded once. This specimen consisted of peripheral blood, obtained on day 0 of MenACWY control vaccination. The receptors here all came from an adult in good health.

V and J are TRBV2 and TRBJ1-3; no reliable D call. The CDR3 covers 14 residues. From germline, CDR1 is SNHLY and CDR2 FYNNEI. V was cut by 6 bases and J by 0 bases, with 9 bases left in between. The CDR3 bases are TGTGCCAGCAGCGTGAACCCCTCTGGAAACACCATATATTTT. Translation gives CASSVNPSGNTIYF. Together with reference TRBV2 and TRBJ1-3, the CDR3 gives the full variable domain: EPEVTQTPSHQVTQMGQEVILRCVPISNHLYFYWYRQILGQKVEFLVSFYNNEISEKSEIFDDQFSVERPDGSNFTLKIRSTKLEDSAMYFCASSVNPSGNTIYFGEGSWLTVV.

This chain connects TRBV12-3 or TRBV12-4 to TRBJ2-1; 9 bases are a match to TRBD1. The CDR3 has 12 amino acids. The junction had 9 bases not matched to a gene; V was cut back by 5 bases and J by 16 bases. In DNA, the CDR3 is TGTGCCAGCAGTCCAATAAACAGGGGGCCATTCTTC. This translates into CASSPINRGPFF.

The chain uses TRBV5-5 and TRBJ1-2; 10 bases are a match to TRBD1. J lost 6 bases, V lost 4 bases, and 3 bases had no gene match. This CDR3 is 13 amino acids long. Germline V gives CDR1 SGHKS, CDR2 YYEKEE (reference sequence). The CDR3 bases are TGTGCCAGCAGCCCGACAGGGGGCAATGGCTACACCTTC. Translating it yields CASSPTGGNGYTF.

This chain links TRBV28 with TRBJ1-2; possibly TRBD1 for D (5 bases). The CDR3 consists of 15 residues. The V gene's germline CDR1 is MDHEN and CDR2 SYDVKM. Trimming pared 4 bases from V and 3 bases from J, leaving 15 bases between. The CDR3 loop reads CASSSPSSGHYGYTF. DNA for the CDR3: TGTGCCAGCAGTTCCCCGAGTTCAGGGCACTATGGCTACACCTTC.

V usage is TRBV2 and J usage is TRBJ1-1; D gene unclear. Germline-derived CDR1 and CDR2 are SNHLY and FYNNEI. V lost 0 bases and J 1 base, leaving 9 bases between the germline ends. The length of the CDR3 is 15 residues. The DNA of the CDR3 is TGTGCCAGCAGTGAAGCCCTAAGACAGAACACTGAAGCTTTCTTT. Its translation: CASSEALRQNTEAFF.

The CDR3 is CASSHHGAGQPQHF. The DNA of the CDR3 is TGTGCCAGCAGTCACCACGGGGCGGGTCAGCCCCAGCATTTT. The chain is built from TRBV27 and TRBJ1-5, with D perhaps TRBD1 (5 bases). This CDR3 has 14 amino acids. With 5 bases removed from V and 6 bases from J, the gap between germline ends came to 14 bases. Germline loops: CDR1 MNHEY, CDR2 SMNVEV (reference sequence).

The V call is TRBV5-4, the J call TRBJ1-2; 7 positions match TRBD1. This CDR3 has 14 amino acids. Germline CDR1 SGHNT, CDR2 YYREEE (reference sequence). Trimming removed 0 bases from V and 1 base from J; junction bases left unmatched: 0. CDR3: CASSLGQGNYGYTF. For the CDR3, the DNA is TGTGCCAGCAGCTTGGGACAGGGTAACTATGGCTACACCTTC.

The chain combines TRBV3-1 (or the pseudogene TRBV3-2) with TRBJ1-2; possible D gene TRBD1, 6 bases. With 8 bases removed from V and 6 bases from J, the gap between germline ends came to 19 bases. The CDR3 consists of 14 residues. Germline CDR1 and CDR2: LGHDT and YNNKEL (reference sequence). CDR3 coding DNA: TGTGCCAGCGGCGGACAGTCAGAGTCACATGGCTACACCTTC. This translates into CASGGQSESHGYTF.

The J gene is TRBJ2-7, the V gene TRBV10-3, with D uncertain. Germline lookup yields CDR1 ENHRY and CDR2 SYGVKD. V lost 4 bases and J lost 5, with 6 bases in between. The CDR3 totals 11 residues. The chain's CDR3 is CAISGQNEQYF. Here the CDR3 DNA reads TGTGCCATCAGTGGGCAGAACGAGCAGTACTTC.

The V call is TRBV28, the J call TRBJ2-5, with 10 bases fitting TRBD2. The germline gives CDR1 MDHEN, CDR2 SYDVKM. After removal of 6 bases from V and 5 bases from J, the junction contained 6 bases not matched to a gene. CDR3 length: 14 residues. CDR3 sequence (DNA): TGTGCCAGCAGCGAGGCTAGCGGGAGTGAGACCCAGTACTTC. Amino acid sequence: CASSEASGSETQYF.

The CDR3 reads CASSSSGTSGEKLFF. The CDR3 nucleotides are TGTGCCAGCAGTTCCTCCGGGACTTCTGGTGAAAAACTGTTTTTT. The chain links TRBV6-5 to TRBJ1-4, with D possibly matching TRBD1 (5 bases). Between the trimmed V and J ends, which lost 4 bases and 7 bases, there was a span of 16 bases. The germline V gene has CDR1 MNHEY and CDR2 SVGAGI. The CDR3 spans 15 residues.

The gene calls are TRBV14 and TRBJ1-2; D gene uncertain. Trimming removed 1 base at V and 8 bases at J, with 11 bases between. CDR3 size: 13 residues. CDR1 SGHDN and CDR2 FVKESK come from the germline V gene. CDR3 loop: CASSQVQTGGYTF. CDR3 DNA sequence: TGTGCCAGCAGCCAAGTTCAGACGGGAGGCTACACCTTC.

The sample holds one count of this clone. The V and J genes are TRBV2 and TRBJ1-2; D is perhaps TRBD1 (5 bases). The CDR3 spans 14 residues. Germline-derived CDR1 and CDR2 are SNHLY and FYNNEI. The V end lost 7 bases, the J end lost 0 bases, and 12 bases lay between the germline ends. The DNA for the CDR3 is TGTGCCAGCAACCCGGACAACACTAACTATGGCTACACCTTC. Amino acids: CASNPDNTNYGYTF.

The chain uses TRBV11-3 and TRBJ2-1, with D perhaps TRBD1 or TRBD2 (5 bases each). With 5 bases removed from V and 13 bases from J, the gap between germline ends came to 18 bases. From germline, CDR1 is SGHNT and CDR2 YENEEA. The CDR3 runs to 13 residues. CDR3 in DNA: TGTGCCAGCAGCCCTCGGGGCCAAGGGAACCAGTTCTTC. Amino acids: CASSPRGQGNQFF.

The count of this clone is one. The CDR3 region is CASSLGTRKDTF. Written as DNA, the CDR3 is TGTGCCAGCAGCTTGGGTACTCGGAAGGACACCTTC. The chain employs TRBV5-6 and TRBJ1-2; D unclear. The ends were cut back, 0 bases at V and 12 bases at J, with 12 bases in the middle. Per the germline V gene, CDR1 is SGHDT and CDR2 is YYEEEE. CDR3 length: 12 residues.

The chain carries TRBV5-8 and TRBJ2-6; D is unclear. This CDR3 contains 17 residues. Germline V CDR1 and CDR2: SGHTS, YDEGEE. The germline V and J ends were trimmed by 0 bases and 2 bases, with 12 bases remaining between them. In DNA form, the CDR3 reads TGTGCCAGCAGCTTGGGACATTTGTCAGCTGGGGCCAACGTCCTGACTTTC. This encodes CASSLGHLSAGANVLTF. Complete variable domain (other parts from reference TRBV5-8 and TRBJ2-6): EAGVTQSPTHLIKTRGQQATLRCSPISGHTSVYWYQQALGLGLQFLLWYDEGEERNRGNFPPRFSGRQFPNYSSELNVNALELEDSALYLCASSLGHLSAGANVLTFGAGSRLTVL.

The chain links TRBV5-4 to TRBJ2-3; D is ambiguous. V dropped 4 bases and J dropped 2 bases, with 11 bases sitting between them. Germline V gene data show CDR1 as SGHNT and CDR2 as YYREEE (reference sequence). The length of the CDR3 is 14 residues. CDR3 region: CASSHRTVTDTQYF. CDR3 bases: TGTGCCAGCAGCCACCGGACGGTCACAGATACGCAGTATTTT.

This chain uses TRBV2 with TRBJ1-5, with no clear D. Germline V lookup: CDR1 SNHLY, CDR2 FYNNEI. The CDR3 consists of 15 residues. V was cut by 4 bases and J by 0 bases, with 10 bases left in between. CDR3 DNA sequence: TGTGCCAGCAGTGTGAACCCTTATAGCAATCAGCCCCAGCATTTT. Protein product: CASSVNPYSNQPQHF.

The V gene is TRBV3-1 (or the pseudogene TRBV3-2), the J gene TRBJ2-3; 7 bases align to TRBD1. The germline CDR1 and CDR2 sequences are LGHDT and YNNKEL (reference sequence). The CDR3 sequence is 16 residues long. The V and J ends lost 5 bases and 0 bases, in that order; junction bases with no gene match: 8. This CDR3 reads CASSFQQGSSTDTQYF. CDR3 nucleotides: TGTGCCAGCAGCTTCCAACAGGGGTCCAGCACAGATACGCAGTATTTT.

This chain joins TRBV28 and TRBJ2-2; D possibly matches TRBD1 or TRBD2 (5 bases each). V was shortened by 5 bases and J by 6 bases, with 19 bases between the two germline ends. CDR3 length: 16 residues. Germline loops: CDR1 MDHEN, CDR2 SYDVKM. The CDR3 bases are TGTGCCAGCAGTCCCCTGGGACCTCAAGGAGCCGGGGAGCTGTTTTTT. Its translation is CASSPLGPQGAGELFF.

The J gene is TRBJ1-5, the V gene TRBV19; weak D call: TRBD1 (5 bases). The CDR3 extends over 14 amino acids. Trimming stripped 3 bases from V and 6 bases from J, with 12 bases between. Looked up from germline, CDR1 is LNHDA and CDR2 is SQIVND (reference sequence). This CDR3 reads CASSMDWGTQPQHF. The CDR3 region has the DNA TGTGCCAGTAGTATGGACTGGGGGACTCAGCCCCAGCATTTT.

The CDR3 DNA sequence: TGTGCCAGCAGGGGGGGGGTCGGATTTGGCTACACCTTC. As protein: CASRGGVGFGYTF. The V and J genes are TRBV27 and TRBJ1-2; D is possibly TRBD1 (5 bases). The V and J ends lost 6 bases and 7 bases respectively, with 15 bases between them. Germline CDR1 MNHEY, CDR2 SMNVEV (reference sequence). The CDR3 covers 13 residues.

The CDR3, as DNA: TGTGCCAGCAGTTTAAGGGCCCCAGACAGGGGGATATGGAATCAGCCCCAGCATTTT. Translation: CASSLRAPDRGIWNQPQHF. The chain has TRBV28 and TRBJ1-5, with 9 bases that match TRBD1. CDR3 size: 19 residues. The J segment lost 4 bases and the V segment lost 2 bases, leaving 15 bases of the junction unmatched. The germline CDR1 and CDR2 sequences are MDHEN and SYDVKM.

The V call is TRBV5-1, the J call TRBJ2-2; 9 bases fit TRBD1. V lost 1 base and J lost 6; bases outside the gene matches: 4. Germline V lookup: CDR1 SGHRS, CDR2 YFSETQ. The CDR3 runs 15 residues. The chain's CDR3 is CASSLPTGGPGELFF. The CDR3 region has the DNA TGCGCCAGCAGCTTGCCAACAGGGGGCCCCGGGGAGCTGTTTTTT.

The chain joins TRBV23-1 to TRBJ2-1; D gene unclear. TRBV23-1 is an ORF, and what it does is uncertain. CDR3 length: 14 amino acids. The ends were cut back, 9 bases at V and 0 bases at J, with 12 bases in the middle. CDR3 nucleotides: TGCGCCAGTCCGTTTTTAGGCTCCTACAATGAGCAGTTCTTC. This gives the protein CASPFLGSYNEQFF.

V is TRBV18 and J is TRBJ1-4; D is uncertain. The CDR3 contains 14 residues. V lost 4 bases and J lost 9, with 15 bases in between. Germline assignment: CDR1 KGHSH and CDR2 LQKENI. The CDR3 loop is CASSRPLQDQKLFF. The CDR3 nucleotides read TGTGCCAGCTCACGCCCGCTCCAGGACCAAAAACTGTTTTTT.

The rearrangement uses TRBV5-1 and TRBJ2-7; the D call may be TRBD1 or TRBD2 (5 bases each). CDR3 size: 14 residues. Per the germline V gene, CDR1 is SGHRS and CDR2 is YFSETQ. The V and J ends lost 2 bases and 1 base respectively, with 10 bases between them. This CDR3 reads CASSFRDVSYEQYF. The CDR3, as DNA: TGCGCCAGCAGCTTCCGGGACGTTTCCTACGAGCAGTACTTC.

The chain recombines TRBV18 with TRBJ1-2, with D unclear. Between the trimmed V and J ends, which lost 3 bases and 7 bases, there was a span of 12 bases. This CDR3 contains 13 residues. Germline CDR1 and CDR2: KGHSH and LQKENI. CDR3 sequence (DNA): TGTGCCAGCTCACCCCGGAGAGAGGGTGGCTACACCTTC. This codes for CASSPRREGGYTF.

The CDR3 DNA sequence: TGTGCCAGCAGCTTCCGACAGGGTGGGAACACCGGGGAGCTGTTTTTT. Encoded protein: CASSFRQGGNTGELFF. The chain links TRBV5-6 to TRBJ2-2; 7 bases line up with TRBD1. The CDR3 is made up of 16 amino acids. Germline-derived CDR1 and CDR2 are SGHDT and YYEEEE. With V trimmed by 2 bases and J by 1 base, 5 bases remained unmatched.

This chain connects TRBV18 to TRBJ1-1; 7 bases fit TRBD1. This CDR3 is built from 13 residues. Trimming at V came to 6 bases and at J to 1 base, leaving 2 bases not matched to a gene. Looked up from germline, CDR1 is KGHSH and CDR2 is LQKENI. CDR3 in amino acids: CASSGDRNTEAFF. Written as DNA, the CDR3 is TGTGCCAGCTCTGGGGACAGGAACACTGAAGCTTTCTTT.

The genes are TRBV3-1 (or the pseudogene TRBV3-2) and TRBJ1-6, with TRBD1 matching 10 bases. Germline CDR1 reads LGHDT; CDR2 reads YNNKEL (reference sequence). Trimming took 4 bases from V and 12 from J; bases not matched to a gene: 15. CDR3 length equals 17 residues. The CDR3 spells CASSLSMGQGSFLPLHF. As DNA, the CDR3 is TGTGCCAGCAGCCTTTCGATGGGACAGGGGTCATTCTTACCCCTCCACTTT.

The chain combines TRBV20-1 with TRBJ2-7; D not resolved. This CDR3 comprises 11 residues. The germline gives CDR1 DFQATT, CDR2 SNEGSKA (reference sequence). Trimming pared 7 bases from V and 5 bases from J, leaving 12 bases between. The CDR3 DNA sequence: TGCAGTGGAGACATCTTGAACGAGCAGTACTTC. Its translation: CSGDILNEQYF.